Included here is one T cell receptor (beta chain) sequence, with context. The data were obtained in a study of Ad26.COV2.S vaccination and SARS-CoV-2 variants. Sequencing was performed with immunoSEQ multiplex PCR; in TCRdb, only in-frame clones are kept and a portion is missing. The sample holds over 450,000 clones, nearly 90% seen once. The treatment is: roughly 19 received Ad26.COV2.S at low or high dose, single or two shots; five or six received placebo; per-sample allocation not given. Repertoires come from day 63 after the first vaccine or placebo injection. The source was peripheral blood, collected in a trial of Ad26.COV2.S vaccine versus placebo. This clonotype originated in a person between 18 and 60 years old who received the Ad26.COV2.S COVID-19 vaccine or a placebo.

The CDR3 reads CASSQTGQSNTEAFF. CDR3 bases: TGTGCCAGCAGCCAAACGGGACAGTCGAACACTGAAGCTTTCTTT. The chain recombines TRBV4-2 with TRBJ1-1; 7 bases fit TRBD1. V was clipped by 2 bases and J by 1 base; unmatched bases: 4. The germline gives CDR1 LGHNA, CDR2 YNFKEQ. The CDR3 is made up of 15 amino acids.